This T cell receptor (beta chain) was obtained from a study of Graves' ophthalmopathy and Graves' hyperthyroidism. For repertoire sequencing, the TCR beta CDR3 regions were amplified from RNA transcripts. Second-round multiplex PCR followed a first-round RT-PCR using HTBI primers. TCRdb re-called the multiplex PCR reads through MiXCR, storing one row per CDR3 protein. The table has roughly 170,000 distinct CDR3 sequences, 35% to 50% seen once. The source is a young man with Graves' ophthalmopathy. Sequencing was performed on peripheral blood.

The CDR3 loop reads CASSQGGANYGYTF. CDR3 bases: TGTGCCAGCAGCCAAGGGGGCGCTAACTATGGCTACACCTTC. V is TRBV7-2 and J is TRBJ1-2, with TRBD1 matching over 7 bases. The CDR3 is 14 amino acids. Trimming at V came to 5 bases and at J to 0 bases, leaving 3 bases not matched to a gene. CDR1 and CDR2 from the germline V gene are SGHTA and FQGNSA.